The 5 T cell receptor beta chains below come from one sample, sequenced in a study of OX40 agonist ivuxolimab in advanced cancers. Receptors were amplified or captured by the immunoSEQ multiplex PCR assay. The immuneACCESS repertoire file appears here via TCRdb, limited to in-frame rearrangements. These files lack a portion of the clones; in checked studies, under half of the deficit traces to unresolved V genes, and the cause of the others is not known. The sample table shows 30,000 to 40,000 clones, and about 92% are seen once. Jointly, the top ten make up around 33% of the sample. The sample was CD4+ or CD8+ T cells sorted from blood, taken in a trial of the OX40 agonist ivuxolimab. Receptors originate from an adult with an advanced solid tumor such as melanoma, head and neck, liver or kidney cancer.

By sample fraction, this clone is large. The CDR3 spells CATGASYGTEAFF. CDR3 sequence (DNA): TGTGCCACCGGGGCGAGTTATGGCACTGAAGCTTTCTTT. The V gene is TRBV11-1, the J gene TRBJ1-1; D is perhaps TRBD1 (5 bases). V was pared by 10 bases and J by 4 bases, with 16 bases between. The germline V gene encodes CDR1 SGHAT and CDR2 FQDESV (reference sequence). This CDR3 is built from 13 residues.

This clone was detected only once. This chain uses TRBV28 with TRBJ1-1; D gene unclear. Trimming shortened V by 7 bases and J by 4 bases, and 7 bases separated the two germline ends. Germline assignment: CDR1 MDHEN and CDR2 SYDVKM. The CDR3 loop spans 11 amino acids. CDR3 sequence: CASTPGTEAFF. CDR3 DNA sequence: TGTGCCAGCACCCCTGGCACTGAAGCTTTCTTT.

This clone has more than one count but fewer than ten. The rearrangement joins TRBV20-1 to TRBJ2-1; D could derive from TRBD1 or TRBD2 (5 bases each). This CDR3 has 11 amino acids. Germline V gene data show CDR1 as DFQATT and CDR2 as SNEGSKA (reference sequence). V gave up 6 bases and J gave up 7 bases, with 10 bases separating them. The CDR3 here is CSASWGNEQFF. The CDR3, as DNA: TGCAGTGCCTCGTGGGGGAATGAGCAGTTCTTC.

The CDR3, as DNA: TGTGCCAGCAGCCCCGGCAGGGGGGTCCTTTGGGTCGAGCAGTACTTC. Protein sequence: CASSPGRGVLWVEQYF. V gene TRBV14 combines with J gene TRBJ2-7, with a possible D match to TRBD1 (7 bases). Trimming shortened V by 4 bases and J by 6 bases, and 22 bases separated the two germline ends. The length of the CDR3 is 16 residues. The germline V gene has CDR1 SGHDN and CDR2 FVKESK.

The chain recombines TRBV2 with TRBJ1-5; 10 bases are shared with TRBD1. The CDR3 runs 17 residues. Germline loops: CDR1 SNHLY, CDR2 FYNNEI. V lost 4 bases and J lost 5; bases outside the gene matches: 11. For the CDR3, the DNA is TGTGCCAGCAGTGGGTTCTCGGGACAGGGGAAATATCAGCCCCAGCATTTT. This translates into CASSGFSGQGKYQPQHF. Variable domain in full (rest from reference TRBV2 and TRBJ1-5): EPEVTQTPSHQVTQMGQEVILRCVPISNHLYFYWYRQILGQKVEFLVSFYNNEISEKSEIFDDQFSVERPDGSNFTLKIRSTKLEDSAMYFCASSGFSGQGKYQPQHFGDGTRLSIL.